This T cell receptor beta chain was captured in a study of blood T cell repertoires in COVID-19. Sequenced by immunoSEQ multiplex PCR; TCRdb stores in-frame clones only, minus some. This sample has roughly 87,000 clones; approximately 82% occur once, and the top ten carry 2% to 2.5%. V gave up 1 base and J gave up 9 bases, with 12 bases separating them. The CDR3 has 13 amino acids. The germline V gene has CDR1 LGHNT and CDR2 FRNRAP. The chain is built from TRBV12-5 and TRBJ1-1, with D possibly being TRBD1 (5 bases). This receptor was taken from a woman between 65 and 79 years old with acute or convalescent COVID-19. The specimen was peripheral blood. In DNA form, the CDR3 reads TGTGCTAGTGGTTTGGACTCCGACAGAAAAGCTTTCTTT. Protein: CASGLDSDRKAFF.